The following is a T cell receptor beta chain sequence with its context. V lost 4 bases to trimming and J lost 3 bases, with 16 bases between them. CDR3 length: 15 residues. Germline assignment: CDR1 SGHRS and CDR2 YFSETQ. This sample stems from a study of T cell changes during pregnancy in multiple sclerosis. Generated by immunoSEQ multiplex PCR, the TCRdb table keeps only in-frame clones and is missing some. This repertoire shows tens of thousands of clones, 92% found once; its top ten account for 2.5% to 3%. The source is a female donor in good health, enrolled as a control in a pregnancy study. This chain connects TRBV5-1 to TRBJ1-2; TRBD1 might be the D (6 bases). The sequencing used peripheral blood, collected in the third trimester of pregnancy. In DNA, the CDR3 is TGCGCCAGCAGCCTCGGGACAAATGAGCACTATGGCTACACCTTC. Its translation is CASSLGTNEHYGYTF.